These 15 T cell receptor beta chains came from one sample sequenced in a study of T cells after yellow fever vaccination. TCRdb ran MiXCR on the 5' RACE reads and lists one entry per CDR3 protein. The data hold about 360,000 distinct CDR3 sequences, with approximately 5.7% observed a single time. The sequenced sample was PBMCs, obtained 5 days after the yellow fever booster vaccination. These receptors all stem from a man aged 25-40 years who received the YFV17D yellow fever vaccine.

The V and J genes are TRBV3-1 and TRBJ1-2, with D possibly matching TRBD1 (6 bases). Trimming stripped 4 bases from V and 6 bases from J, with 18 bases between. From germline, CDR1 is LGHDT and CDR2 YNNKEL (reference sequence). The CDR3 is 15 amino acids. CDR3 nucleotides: TGTGCCAGCAGCCGCTCCAGGGGAGGGGACGATGGCTACACCTTC. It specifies CASSRSRGGDDGYTF.

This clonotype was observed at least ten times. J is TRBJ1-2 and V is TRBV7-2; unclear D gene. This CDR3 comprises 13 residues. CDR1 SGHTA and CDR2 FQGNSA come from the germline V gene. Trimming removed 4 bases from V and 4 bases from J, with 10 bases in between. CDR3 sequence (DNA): TGTGCCAGCAGCTCAAGGAACCCCTATGGCTACACCTTC. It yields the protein CASSSRNPYGYTF.

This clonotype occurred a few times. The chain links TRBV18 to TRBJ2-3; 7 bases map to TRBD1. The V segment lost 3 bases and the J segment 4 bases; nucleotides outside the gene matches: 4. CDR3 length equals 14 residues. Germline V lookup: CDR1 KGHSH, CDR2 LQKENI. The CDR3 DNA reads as TGTGCCAGCTCACCGGGACAGTCCTCAGATACGCAGTATTTT. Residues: CASSPGQSSDTQYF.

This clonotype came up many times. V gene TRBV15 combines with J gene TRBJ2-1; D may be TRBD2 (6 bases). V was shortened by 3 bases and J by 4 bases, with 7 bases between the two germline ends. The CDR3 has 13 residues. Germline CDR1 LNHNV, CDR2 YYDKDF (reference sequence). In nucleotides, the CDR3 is TGTGCCACCAGCAGGGAGGGGTACAATGAGCAGTTCTTC. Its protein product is CATSREGYNEQFF.

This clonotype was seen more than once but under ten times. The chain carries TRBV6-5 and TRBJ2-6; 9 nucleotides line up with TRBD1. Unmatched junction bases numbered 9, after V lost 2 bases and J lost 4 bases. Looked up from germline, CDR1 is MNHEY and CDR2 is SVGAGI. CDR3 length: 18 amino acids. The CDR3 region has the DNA TGTGCCAGCAGTTACCAGGGACAGGGCCGTTCGGGGGCCAACGTCCTGACTTTC. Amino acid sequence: CASSYQGQGRSGANVLTF.

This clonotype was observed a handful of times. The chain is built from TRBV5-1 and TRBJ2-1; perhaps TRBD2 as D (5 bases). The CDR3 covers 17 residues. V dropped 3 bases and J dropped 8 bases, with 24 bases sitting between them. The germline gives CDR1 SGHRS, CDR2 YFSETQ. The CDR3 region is CASSSRHRSEERDEQFF. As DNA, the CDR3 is TGCGCCAGCAGCTCGCGGCACCGCTCCGAGGAGAGGGATGAGCAGTTCTTC.

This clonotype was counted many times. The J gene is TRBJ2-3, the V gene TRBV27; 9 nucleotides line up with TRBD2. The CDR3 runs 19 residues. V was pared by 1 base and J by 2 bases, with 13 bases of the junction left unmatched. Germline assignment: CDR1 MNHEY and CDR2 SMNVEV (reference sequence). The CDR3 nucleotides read TGTGCCAGCAGTTTATTAGGCCCCCTCGCGGGAGGGTACACAGATACGCAGTATTTT. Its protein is CASSLLGPLAGGYTDTQYF.

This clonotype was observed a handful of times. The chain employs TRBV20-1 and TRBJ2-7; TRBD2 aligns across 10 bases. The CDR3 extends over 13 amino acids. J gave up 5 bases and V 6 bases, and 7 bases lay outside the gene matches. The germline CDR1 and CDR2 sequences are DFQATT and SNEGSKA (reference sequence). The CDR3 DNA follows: TGCAGTGCGAGCGGGAGGGCCCGCAACGAGCAGTACTTC. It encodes CSASGRARNEQYF.

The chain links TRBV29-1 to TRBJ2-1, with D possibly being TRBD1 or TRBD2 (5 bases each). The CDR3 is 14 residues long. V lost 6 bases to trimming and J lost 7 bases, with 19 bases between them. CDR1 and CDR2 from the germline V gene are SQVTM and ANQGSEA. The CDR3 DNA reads TGCAGCGTCAACCCCCTGGGGGAGAAAAATGAGCAGTTCTTC. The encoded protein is CSVNPLGEKNEQFF.

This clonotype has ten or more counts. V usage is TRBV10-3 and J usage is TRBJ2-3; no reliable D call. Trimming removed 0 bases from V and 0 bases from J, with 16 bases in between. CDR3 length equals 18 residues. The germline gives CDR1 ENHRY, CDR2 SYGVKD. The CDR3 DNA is TGTGCCATCAGTGAGTCGACGGCAGGTGACCCTAGCACAGATACGCAGTATTTT. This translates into CAISESTAGDPSTDTQYF.

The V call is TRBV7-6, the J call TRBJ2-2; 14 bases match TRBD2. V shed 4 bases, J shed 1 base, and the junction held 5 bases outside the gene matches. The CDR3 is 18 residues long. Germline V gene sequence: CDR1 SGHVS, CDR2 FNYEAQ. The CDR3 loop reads CASSSGGLAGENTGELFF. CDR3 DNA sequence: TGTGCCAGCAGCTCCGGGGGACTAGCGGGGGAGAACACCGGGGAGCTGTTTTTT.

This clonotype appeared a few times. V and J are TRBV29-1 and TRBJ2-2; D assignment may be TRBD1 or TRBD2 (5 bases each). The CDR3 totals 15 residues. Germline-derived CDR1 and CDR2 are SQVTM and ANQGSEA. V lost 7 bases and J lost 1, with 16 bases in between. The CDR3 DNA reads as TGCAGCGCTCCCACCGGGACCGAGAACACCGGGGAGCTGTTTTTT. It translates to CSAPTGTENTGELFF.

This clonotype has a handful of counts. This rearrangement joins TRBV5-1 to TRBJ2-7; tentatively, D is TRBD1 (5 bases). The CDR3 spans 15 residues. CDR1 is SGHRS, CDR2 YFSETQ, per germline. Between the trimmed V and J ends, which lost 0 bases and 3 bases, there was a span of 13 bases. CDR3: CASSLAPDRNYEQYF. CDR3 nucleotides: TGCGCCAGCAGCTTGGCCCCCGACAGAAACTACGAGCAGTACTTC.

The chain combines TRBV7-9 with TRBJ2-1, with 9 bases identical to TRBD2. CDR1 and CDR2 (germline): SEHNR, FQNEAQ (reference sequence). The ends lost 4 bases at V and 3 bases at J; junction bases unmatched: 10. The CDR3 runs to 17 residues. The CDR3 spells CASSSIWGLADYNEQFF. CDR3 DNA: TGTGCCAGCAGCTCGATCTGGGGACTAGCTGACTACAATGAGCAGTTCTTC.

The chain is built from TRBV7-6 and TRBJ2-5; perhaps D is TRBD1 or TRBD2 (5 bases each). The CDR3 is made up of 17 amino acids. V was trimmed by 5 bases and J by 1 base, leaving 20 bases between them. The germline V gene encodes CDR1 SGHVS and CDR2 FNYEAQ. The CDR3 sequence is CASSEPEERDPQETQYF. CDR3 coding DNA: TGTGCCAGCAGCGAGCCGGAGGAACGGGACCCCCAAGAGACCCAGTACTTC.